Reported below is one T cell receptor (beta chain). Each CDR3 protein gets one entry after TCRdb re-called the 5' RACE reads with MiXCR. This table has approximately 510,000 distinct CDR3 sequences, 21% appearing once. The CDR3 runs to 17 residues. Germline V CDR1 and CDR2: SGDLS, YYNGEE. V lost 2 bases and J lost 5; bases outside the gene matches: 14. This sample stems from a study of T cells after yellow fever vaccination. The TCR was taken from a man between 18 and 29 years old who received the YFV17D yellow fever vaccine. The gene calls are TRBV9 and TRBJ2-5; 8 nucleotides line up with TRBD2. This specimen was PBMCs, taken approximately 22 days after the first yellow fever vaccination. In nucleotides, the CDR3 is TGTGCCAGCAGCGTCTCCAGCGGGGGTGAACCTCACGAGACCCAGTACTTC. Its protein is CASSVSSGGEPHETQYF.